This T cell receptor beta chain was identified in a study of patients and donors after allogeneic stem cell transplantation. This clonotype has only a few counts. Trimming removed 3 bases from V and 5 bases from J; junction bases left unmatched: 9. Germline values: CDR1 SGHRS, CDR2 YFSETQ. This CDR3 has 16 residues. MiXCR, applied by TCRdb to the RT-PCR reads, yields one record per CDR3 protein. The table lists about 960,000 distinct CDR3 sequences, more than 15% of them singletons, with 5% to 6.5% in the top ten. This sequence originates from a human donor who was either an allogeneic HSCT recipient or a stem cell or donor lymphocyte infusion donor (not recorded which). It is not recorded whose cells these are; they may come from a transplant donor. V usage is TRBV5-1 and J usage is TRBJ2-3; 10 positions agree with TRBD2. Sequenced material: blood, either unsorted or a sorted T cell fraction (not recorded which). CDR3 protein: CASSSNSGGAGDTQYF. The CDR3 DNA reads TGCGCCAGCAGCTCCAACAGCGGGGGGGCCGGAGATACGCAGTATTTT.